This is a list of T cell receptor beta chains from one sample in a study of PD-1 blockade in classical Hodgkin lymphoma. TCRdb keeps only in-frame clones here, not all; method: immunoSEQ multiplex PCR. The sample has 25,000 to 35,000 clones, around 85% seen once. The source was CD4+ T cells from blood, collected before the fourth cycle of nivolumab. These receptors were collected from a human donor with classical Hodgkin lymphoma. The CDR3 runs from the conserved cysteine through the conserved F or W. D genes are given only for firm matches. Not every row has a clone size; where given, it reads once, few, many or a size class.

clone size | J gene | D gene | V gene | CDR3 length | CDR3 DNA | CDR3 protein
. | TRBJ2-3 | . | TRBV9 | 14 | TGTGCCAGCAGCTCCCGGGAGAGCGCAGATACGCAGTATTTT | CASSSRESADTQYF
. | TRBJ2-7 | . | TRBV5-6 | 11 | TGTGCCAGCAGCTTGAATTTCGAGCAGTACTTC | CASSLNFEQYF
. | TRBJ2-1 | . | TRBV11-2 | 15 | TGTGCCAGCAGCCGGACAGACACTAAGGACAATGAGCAGTTCTTC | CASSRTDTKDNEQFF
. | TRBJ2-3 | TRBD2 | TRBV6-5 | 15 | TGTGCCAGCAGTAGGGTGGCTAGCGGGAGATTTACGCAGTATTTT | CASSRVASGRFTQYF
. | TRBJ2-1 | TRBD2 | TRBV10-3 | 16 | TGTGCCATCAGTGAGTCGTCGGGAGGGCCCTACAATGAGCAGTTCTTC | CAISESSGGPYNEQFF
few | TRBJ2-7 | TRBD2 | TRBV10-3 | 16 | TGTGCCATCAGTTCTAGCGGGAGGGCGAACTCCTACGAGCAGTACTTC | CAISSSGRANSYEQYF
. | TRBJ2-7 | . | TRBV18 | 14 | TGTGCCAGCTCACCAGCGAGGGGCAACTACGAGCAGTACTTC | CASSPARGNYEQYF
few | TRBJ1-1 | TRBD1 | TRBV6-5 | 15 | TGTGCCAGCAGTTGGACAGGGGAGGGAGGCACTGAAGCTTTCTTT | CASSWTGEGGTEAFF
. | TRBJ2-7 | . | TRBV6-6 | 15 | TGTGCCAGCAGTGTATACCAGGGGACTACCTACGAGCAGTACTTC | CASSVYQGTTYEQYF
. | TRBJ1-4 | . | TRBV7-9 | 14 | TGTGCCAGCAGCTTAGCCCCAACTAATGAAAAACTGTTTTTT | CASSLAPTNEKLFF
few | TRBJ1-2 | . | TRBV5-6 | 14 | TGTGCCAGCAGCTTGGTCAGGGTTAACTATGGCTACACCTTC | CASSLVRVNYGYTF
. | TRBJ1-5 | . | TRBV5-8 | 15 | TGTGCCAGCAGTCCCGGGACAAATAGCAATCAGCCCCAGCATTTT | CASSPGTNSNQPQHF
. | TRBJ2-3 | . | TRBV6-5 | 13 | TGTGCCAGCAGTTACTCAACCCTAGATACGCAGTATTTT | CASSYSTLDTQYF
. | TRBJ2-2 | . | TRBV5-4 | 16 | TGTGCCAGCAGCTTGGGACTCCCAGCAAACACCGGGGAGCTGTTTTTT | CASSLGLPANTGELFF
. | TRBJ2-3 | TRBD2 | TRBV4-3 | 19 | TGCGCCAGCAGCCAAGATTGGACTAGCGGGAGTTTTAGGACAGATACGCAGTATTTT | CASSQDWTSGSFRTDTQYF
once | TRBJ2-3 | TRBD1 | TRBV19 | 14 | TGTGCCAGTATGGGACAGGTCGGCACAGATACGCAGTATTTT | CASMGQVGTDTQYF
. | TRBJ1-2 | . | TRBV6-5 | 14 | TGTGCCAGCAGTTACAGTTCCGGGGACTATGGCTACACCTTC | CASSYSSGDYGYTF
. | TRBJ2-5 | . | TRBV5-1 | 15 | TGCGCCAGCAGCTGGGGACCGGACTACCAAGAGACCCAGTACTTC | CASSWGPDYQETQYF
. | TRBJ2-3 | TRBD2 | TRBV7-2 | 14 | TGTGCCAGCAGGGCTAGCGGGAACACAGATACGCAGTATTTT | CASRASGNTDTQYF
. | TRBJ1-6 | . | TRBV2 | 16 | TGTGCCAGCAGTCCCGCCGGGGGGCCCTATAATTCACCCCTCCACTTT | CASSPAGGPYNSPLHF
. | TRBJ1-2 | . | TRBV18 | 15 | TGTGCCAGCTCACCTAGCCGGGACTTTGACTATGGCTACACCTTC | CASSPSRDFDYGYTF
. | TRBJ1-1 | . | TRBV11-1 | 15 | TGTGCCAGCAGCTTTAGGCCAGGGATGAACACTGAAGCTTTCTTT | CASSFRPGMNTEAFF
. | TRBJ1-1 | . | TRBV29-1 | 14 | TGCAGCGTTGAAGTTCGGGGCGTGAACACTGAAGCTTTCTTT | CSVEVRGVNTEAFF
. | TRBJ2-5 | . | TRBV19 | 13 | TGTGCCAGTAGTAGATTTTCGGAGGAGACCCAGTACTTC | CASSRFSEETQYF
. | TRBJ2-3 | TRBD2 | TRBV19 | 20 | TGTGCCAGTACCCCTATAGAGGGTAGCGGGAGGGGCCTGAACACAGATACGCAGTATTTT | CASTPIEGSGRGLNTDTQYF
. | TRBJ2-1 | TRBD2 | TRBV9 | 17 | TGTGCCAGCAGCGTAGGGGTCGGGAGGGGCTCCTACAATGAGCAGTTCTTC | CASSVGVGRGSYNEQFF
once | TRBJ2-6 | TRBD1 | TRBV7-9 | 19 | TGTGCCAGCAGTTTCTTTCCGGGACAGGGCTTCTCTGGGGCCAACGTCCTGACTTTC | CASSFFPGQGFSGANVLTF
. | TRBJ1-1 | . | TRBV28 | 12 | TGTGCCAGCAGTTTAACGGCCCTGGGAGCTTTCTTT | CASSLTALGAFF
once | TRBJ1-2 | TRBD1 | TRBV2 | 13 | TGTGCCAGCAGTTTGGGGACAGGGGTTGGCTACACCTTC | CASSLGTGVGYTF
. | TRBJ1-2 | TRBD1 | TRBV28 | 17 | TGTGCCAGCAGTTTATATGGCGGGACAGGGGGGGGCTATGGCTACACCTTC | CASSLYGGTGGGYGYTF
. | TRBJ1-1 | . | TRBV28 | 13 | TGTGCCAGCAGTTCGAATTTGGGGTTCGAAGCTTTCTTT | CASSSNLGFEAFF
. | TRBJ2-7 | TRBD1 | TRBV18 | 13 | TGTGCCAGCTCACCCCCCGACAGGGGCGAGCAGTACTTC | CASSPPDRGEQYF
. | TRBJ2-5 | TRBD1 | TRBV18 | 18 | TGTGCCAGCTCACCGCTAAGTAACCCCGGGACAGCTCAGGGGACCCAGTACTTC | CASSPLSNPGTAQGTQYF
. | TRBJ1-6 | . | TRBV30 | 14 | TGTGCCGGCACCAGTAGGGAGGGGTATTCACCCCTCCACTTT | CAGTSREGYSPLHF
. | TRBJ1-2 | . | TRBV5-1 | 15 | TGCGCCAGCAGCTTGGCTGGACCGCCCGGGGGAGGCTACACCTTC | CASSLAGPPGGGYTF